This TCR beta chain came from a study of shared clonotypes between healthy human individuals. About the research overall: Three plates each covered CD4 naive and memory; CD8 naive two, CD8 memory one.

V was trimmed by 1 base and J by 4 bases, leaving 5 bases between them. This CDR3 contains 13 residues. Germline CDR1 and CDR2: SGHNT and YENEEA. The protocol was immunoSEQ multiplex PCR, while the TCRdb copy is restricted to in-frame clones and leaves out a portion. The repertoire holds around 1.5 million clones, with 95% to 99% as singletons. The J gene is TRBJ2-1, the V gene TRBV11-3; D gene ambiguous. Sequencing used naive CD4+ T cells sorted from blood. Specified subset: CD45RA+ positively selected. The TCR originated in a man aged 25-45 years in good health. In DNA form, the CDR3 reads TGTGCCAGCAGCTTAGGGTATTACAATGAGCAGTTCTTC. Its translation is CASSLGYYNEQFF.